This note documents a single T cell receptor beta chain sequence. Antigen specificity is unknown. The sample belongs to a study of vaccination and CD4 T cells after COVID-19. As for the study in general: Samples taken post-COVID came a median around 96 days after diagnosis, ranging from 35 to 161.

Scientists ran DNA taken from cultured CD4+ T cells through the Oncomine TCR Beta short-read assay for sequencing. A single record per CDR3 protein comes from TCRdb applying MiXCR to the PCR reads. The repertoire has 15,000 to 20,000 distinct CDR3 sequences, 60% to 70% of them found once; the top ten carry approximately 12%. The CDR3 spans 16 residues. CDR1 MNHEY and CDR2 SVGEGT come from the germline V gene. V shed 2 bases and J shed 3 bases, with 13 bases lying between them. As to treatment: approximately 9-day PBMC culture with coronavirus spike peptide pools or control peptides (ViraFEST assay). The chain recombines TRBV6-2 or TRBV6-3 with TRBJ2-2; D is undetermined. The TCR comes from a human donor who had recovered from COVID-19. Sample: CD4+ T cells from blood, cultured in vitro. CDR3 bases: TGTGCCAGCAGTTACAGGAGAGGAAGCTACACCGGGGAGCTGTTTTTT. It codes for CASSYRRGSYTGELFF.